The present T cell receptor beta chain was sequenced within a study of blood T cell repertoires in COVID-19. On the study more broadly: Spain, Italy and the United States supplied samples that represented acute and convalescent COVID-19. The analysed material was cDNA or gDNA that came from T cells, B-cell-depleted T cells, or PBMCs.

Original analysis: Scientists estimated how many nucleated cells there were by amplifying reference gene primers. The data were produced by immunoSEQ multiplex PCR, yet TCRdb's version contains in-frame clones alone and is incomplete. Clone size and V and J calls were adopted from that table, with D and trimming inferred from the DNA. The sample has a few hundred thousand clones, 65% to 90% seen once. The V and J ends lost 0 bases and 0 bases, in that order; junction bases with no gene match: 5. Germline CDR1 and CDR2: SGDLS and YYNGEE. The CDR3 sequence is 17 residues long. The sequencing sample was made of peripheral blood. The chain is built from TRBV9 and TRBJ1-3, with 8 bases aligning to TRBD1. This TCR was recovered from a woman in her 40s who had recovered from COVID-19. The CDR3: CASSVGTGTPSGNTIYF. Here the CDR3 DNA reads TGTGCCAGCAGCGTAGGGACAGGGACCCCCTCTGGAAACACCATATATTTT.